This T cell receptor beta chain originates from a study of vaccination and CD4 T cells after COVID-19. Across the whole study: Eight to ten convalescent patients had mild and one had severe PCR-confirmed SARS-CoV-2 disease.

Researchers used the Oncomine TCR Beta short-read assay to sequence DNA from cultured CD4+ T cells. Someone extracted genomic DNA from cultured CD4+ T cells. Via MiXCR, TCRdb re-called the PCR reads, giving one row per CDR3 protein. The sample yields fewer than 15,000 distinct CDR3 sequences, about two fifths seen once. Points on this clonotype: Its antigen is not known.

Study-level points and caveats: Convalescent patients had a median roughly 86% of post-vaccine SARS-CoV-2-reactive clones that were detected only after vaccination, not before it.

Treatment in this sample: roughly 10-day PBMC culture with coronavirus spike peptide pools or control peptides (ViraFEST assay). Material for sequencing was CD4+ T cells from blood, cultured in vitro. The source of this sequence is a human donor who had recovered from COVID-19.

CDR3 region: CASTRSGAETEAFF. The CDR3 coding sequence is TGTGCCAGCACGAGGTCGGGGGCAGAGACTGAAGCTTTCTTT. V and J are TRBV28 and TRBJ1-1, with D possibly matching TRBD1 (6 bases). The CDR3 has 14 residues. With 7 bases removed from V and 5 bases from J, the gap between germline ends came to 17 bases. Germline V gene sequence: CDR1 MDHEN, CDR2 SYDVKM.